Each of the 9 T cell receptor beta chains below was sequenced from the same sample in a study of blood T cells in healthy people across ages. With a J-beta primer mix and a sample-barcoded 5' primer, a second PCR ran about 7 to 11 cycles. TCRdb fed the 5' RACE reads into MiXCR, producing one record per CDR3 protein. The sample shows approximately 680,000 distinct CDR3 sequences, about 30% of them seen only once. Sequencing used blood. The receptors derive from a woman of 80 years or more in good health.

The genes are TRBV20-1 and TRBJ2-1; 9 bases line up with TRBD2. Trimming at V came to 5 bases and at J to 0 bases, leaving 5 bases not matched to a gene. This CDR3 has 15 amino acids. Germline lookup yields CDR1 DFQATT and CDR2 SNEGSKA (reference sequence). CDR3 bases: TGCAGTGCTTCCTATAGCGGGAGCTCCTACAATGAGCAGTTCTTC. Translation: CSASYSGSSYNEQFF.

This clonotype was found many times. The chain combines TRBV3-1 with TRBJ2-7; D may be TRBD1 or TRBD2 (5 bases each). There are 14 residues in the CDR3. Germline CDR1 reads LGHDT; CDR2 reads YNNKEL (reference sequence). Trimming stripped 7 bases from V and 6 bases from J, with 19 bases between. CDR3 sequence: CASTPKVTRGEQYF. The CDR3 DNA sequence: TGTGCCAGCACCCCTAAAGTGACGAGGGGCGAGCAGTACTTC.

This clonotype was picked up many times. The V gene is TRBV7-2, the J gene TRBJ1-4; the match to TRBD1 covers 8 bases. CDR1 is SGHTA and CDR2 is FQGNSA in the germline V gene. This CDR3 is 14 amino acids long. J was trimmed by 7 bases and V by 4 bases; bases with no gene match: 5. The CDR3 bases are TGTGCCAGCAGCTCCAGGGGGCGGGGTGAAAAACTGTTTTTT. Protein product: CASSSRGRGEKLFF.

This clonotype was counted many times. V is TRBV5-1 and J is TRBJ2-1; D may be TRBD2 (5 bases). The germline gives CDR1 SGHRS, CDR2 YFSETQ. The CDR3 is 15 residues long. The V gene lost 4 bases and the J gene lost 9 bases, with 20 bases spanning the gap. The CDR3 sequence is CASSAERRRSTEQFF. The CDR3 DNA is TGCGCCAGCAGCGCTGAGCGGCGGAGATCCACTGAGCAGTTCTTC. The full variable domain, completed using reference TRBV5-1 and TRBJ2-1, is KAGVTQTPRYLIKTRGQQVTLSCSPISGHRSVSWYQQTPGQGLQFLFEYFSETQRNKGNFPGRFSGRQFSNSRSEMNVSTLELGDSALYLCASSAERRRSTEQFFGPGTRLTVL.

This clonotype was counted at least ten times. The chain links TRBV15 to TRBJ2-1; 8 bases line up with TRBD2. From germline, CDR1 is LNHNV and CDR2 YYDKDF (reference sequence). The CDR3 runs 16 residues. V gave up 5 bases and J gave up 3 bases; unmatched junction bases: 9. As DNA, the CDR3 is TGTGCCACCAGCGGCACCTTAGCGGGGTACTACAATGAGCAGTTCTTC. The encoded protein is CATSGTLAGYYNEQFF.

This chain connects TRBV7-2 to TRBJ1-5; a possible D gene is TRBD1 (5 bases). Germline V gene sequence: CDR1 SGHTA, CDR2 FQGNSA. The CDR3 extends over 16 amino acids. V was pared by 5 bases and J by 5 bases, with 19 bases between. Written as DNA, the CDR3 is TGTGCCAGCAGCCTAGGGAGACAGCCTCCTCATCAGCCCCAGCATTTT. Translating gives CASSLGRQPPHQPQHF.

This clonotype has a count of ten or more. The chain employs TRBV20-1 and TRBJ2-3; 9 bases are shared with TRBD2. Germline CDR1 and CDR2: DFQATT and SNEGSKA (reference sequence). J gave up 3 bases and V 7 bases, and 2 bases lay outside the gene matches. This CDR3 is 12 amino acids long. CDR3 amino acids: CSGAGGTDTQYF. CDR3 DNA sequence: TGCAGTGGAGCGGGGGGTACAGATACGCAGTATTTT.

On this clonotype: No conserved phenylalanine or tryptophan is present at the end of the CDR3, so a read error is the likely explanation. The chain couples TRBV7-2 to TRBJ1-1; no firm D call. The germline CDR1 and CDR2 sequences are SGHTA and FQGNSA. The CDR3 has 15 amino acids. V dropped 0 bases and J dropped 0 bases, with 8 bases sitting between them. DNA of the CDR3: TGTGCCAGCAGCTTAGCAGGGAGAGTGAACACTGAAGCTTTCTGT. This sequence encodes CASSLAGRVNTEAFC.

The chain employs TRBV6-2 or TRBV6-3 and TRBJ1-1, with TRBD1 identical over 9 bases. CDR1 is MNHEY, CDR2 SVGEGT, per germline. There are 14 residues in the CDR3. V lost 0 bases and J lost 10; bases outside the gene matches: 6. CDR3 in DNA: TGTGCCAGCAGTTACTCGAGGGGACAGGGTCGAGCTTTCTTT. This encodes CASSYSRGQGRAFF.